Listed here is a single T cell receptor beta chain. Original processing notes: Reference gene primer amplification gave nucleated cell count estimates. TCRdb's table, derived via immunoSEQ multiplex PCR, lists solely in-frame clones and lacks some. That table is the source of V, J and clone size, and D and trimming were worked out from the DNA. The table lists 100,000 or so clones, under 90% of them singletons. The CDR3 runs to 14 residues. CDR1 is SGHRS and CDR2 is YFSETQ in the germline V gene. The V and J ends lost 7 bases and 4 bases respectively, with 12 bases between them. This specimen belongs to a study of blood T cell repertoires in COVID-19.

The V call is TRBV5-1, the J call TRBJ2-6, with a possible D match to TRBD1 (6 bases). This TCR was sampled from a human donor in a cohort sampled during active COVID-19. Sequenced sample: peripheral blood. The chain's CDR3 is CASAAGTGANVLTF. The CDR3 DNA reads TGCGCCAGCGCGGCCGGGACAGGGGCCAACGTCCTGACTTTC.